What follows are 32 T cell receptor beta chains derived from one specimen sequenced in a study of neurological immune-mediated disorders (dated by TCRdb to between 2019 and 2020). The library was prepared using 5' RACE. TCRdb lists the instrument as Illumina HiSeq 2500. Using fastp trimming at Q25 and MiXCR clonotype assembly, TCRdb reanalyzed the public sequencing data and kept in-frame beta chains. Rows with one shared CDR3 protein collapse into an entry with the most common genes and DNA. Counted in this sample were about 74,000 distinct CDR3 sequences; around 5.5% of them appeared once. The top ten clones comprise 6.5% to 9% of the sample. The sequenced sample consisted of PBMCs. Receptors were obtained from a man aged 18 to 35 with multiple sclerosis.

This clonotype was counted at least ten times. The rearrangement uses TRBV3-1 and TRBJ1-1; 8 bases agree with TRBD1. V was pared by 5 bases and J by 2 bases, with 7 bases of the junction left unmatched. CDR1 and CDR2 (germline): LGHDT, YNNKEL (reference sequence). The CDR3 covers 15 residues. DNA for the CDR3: TGTGCCAGCAGCTTACTAGGGACAGGTAACACTGAAGCTTTCTTT. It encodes CASSLLGTGNTEAFF. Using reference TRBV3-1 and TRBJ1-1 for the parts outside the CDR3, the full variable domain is DTAVSQTPKYLVTQMGNDKSIKCEQNLGHDTMYWYKQDSKKFLKIMFSYNNKELIINETVPNRFSPKSPDKAHLNLHINSLELGDSAVYFCASSLLGTGNTEAFFGQGTRLTVV.

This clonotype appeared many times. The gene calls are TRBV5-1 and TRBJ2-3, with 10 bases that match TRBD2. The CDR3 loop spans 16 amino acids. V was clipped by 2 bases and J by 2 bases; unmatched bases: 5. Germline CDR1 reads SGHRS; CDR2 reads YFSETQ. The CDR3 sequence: CASSFLAGDPTDTQYF. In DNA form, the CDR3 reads TGCGCCAGCAGCTTCCTAGCGGGGGACCCCACAGATACGCAGTATTTT.

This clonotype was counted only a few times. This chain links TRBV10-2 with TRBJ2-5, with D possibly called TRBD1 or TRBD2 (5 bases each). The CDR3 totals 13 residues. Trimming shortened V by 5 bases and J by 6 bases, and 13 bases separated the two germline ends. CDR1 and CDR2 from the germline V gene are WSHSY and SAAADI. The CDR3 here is CASSTGTGKTQYF. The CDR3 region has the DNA TGCGCCAGCAGTACGGGGACGGGAAAGACCCAGTACTTC.

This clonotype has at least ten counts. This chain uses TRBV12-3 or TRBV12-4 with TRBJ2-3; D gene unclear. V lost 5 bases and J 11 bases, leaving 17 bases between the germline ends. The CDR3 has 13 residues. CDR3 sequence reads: CASSRTAVGLQYF. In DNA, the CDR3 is TGTGCCAGCAGTCGAACAGCAGTGGGATTGCAGTATTTT.

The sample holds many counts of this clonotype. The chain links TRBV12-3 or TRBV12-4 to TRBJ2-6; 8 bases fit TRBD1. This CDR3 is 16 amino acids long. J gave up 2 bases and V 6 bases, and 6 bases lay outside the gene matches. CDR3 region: CASSRQGATGANVLTF. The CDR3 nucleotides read TGTGCCAGCAGCCGCCAGGGGGCCACTGGGGCCAACGTCCTGACTTTC.

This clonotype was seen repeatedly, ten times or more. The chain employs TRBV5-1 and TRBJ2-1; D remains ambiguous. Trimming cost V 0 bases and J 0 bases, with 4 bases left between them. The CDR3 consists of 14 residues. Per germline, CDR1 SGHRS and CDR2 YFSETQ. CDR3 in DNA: TGCGCCAGCAGCTTGGACACCTCCTACAATGAGCAGTTCTTC. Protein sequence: CASSLDTSYNEQFF.

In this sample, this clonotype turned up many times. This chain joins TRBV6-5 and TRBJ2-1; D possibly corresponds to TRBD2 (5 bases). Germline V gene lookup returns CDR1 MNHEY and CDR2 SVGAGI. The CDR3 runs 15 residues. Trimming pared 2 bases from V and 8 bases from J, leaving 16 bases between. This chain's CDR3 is CASSYSDSGRDEQFF. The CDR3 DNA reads TGTGCCAGCAGTTACAGCGACTCTGGGCGGGATGAGCAGTTCTTC.

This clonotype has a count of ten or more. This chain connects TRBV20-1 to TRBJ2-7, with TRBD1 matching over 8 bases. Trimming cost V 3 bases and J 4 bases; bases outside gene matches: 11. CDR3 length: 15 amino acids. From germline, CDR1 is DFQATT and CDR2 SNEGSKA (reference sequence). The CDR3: CSASRTGTGLYEQYF. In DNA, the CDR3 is TGCAGTGCTAGTCGTACCGGGACAGGATTATACGAGCAGTACTTC.

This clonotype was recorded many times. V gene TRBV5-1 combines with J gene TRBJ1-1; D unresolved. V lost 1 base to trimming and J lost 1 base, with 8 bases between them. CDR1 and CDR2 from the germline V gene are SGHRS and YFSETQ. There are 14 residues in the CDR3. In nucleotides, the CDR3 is TGCGCCAGCAGCTTGCCGAGCGCGAACACTGAAGCTTTCTTT. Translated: CASSLPSANTEAFF.

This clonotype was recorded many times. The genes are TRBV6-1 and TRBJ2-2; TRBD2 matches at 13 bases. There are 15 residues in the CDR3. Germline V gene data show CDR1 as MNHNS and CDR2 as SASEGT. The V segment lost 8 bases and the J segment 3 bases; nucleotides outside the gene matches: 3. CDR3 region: CASAGLAGDTGELFF. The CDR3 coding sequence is TGTGCCAGCGCTGGACTAGCGGGGGACACCGGGGAGCTGTTTTTT.

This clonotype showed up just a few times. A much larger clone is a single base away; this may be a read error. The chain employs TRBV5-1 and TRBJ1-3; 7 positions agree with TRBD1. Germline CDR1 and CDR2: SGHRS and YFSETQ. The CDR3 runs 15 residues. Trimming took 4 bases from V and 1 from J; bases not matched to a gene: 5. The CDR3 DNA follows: TGCGCCAGCAGCGCGGGACAGAGATCTGGAAACACCATATATTTT. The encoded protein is CASSAGQRSGNTIYF. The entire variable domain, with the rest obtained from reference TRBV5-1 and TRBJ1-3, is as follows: KAGVTQTPRYLIKTRGQQVTLSCSPISGHRSVSWYQQTPGQGLQFLFEYFSETQRNKGNFPGRFSGRQFSNSRSEMNVSTLELGDSALYLCASSAGQRSGNTIYFGEGSWLTVV.

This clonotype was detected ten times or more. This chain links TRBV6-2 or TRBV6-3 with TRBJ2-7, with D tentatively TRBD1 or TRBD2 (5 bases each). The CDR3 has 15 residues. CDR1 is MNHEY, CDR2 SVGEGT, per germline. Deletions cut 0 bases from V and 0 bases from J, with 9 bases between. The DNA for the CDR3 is TGTGCCAGCAGTTACTCCGGGGCCCCCTCCTACGAGCAGTACTTC. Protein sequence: CASSYSGAPSYEQYF.

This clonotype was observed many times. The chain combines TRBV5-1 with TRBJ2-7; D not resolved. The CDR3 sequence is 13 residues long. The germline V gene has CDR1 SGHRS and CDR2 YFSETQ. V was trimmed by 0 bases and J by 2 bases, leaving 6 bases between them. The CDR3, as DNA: TGCGCCAGCAGCTTGGCGGGCCCCTACGAGCAGTACTTC. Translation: CASSLAGPYEQYF.

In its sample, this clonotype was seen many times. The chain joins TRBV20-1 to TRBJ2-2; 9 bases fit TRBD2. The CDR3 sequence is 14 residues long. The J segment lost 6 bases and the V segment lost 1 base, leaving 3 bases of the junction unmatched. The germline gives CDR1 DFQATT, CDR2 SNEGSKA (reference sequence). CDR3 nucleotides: TGCAGTGCTAGAGGCGGGGGGGCACCCGGGGAGCTGTTTTTT. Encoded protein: CSARGGGAPGELFF.

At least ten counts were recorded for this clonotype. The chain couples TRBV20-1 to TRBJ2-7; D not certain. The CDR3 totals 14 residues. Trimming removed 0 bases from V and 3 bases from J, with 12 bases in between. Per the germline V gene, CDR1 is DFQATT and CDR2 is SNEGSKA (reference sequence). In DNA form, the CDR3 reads TGCAGTGCTAGAGATTACCTCTCGGGCTACGAGCAGTACTTC. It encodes CSARDYLSGYEQYF.

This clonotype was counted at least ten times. Written as DNA, the CDR3 is TGCGCCAGCAGCGTAAACCTAGCGGGAGACCACAATGAGCAGTTCTTC. Protein sequence: CASSVNLAGDHNEQFF. The V and J genes are TRBV5-1 and TRBJ2-1, with 10 bases that match TRBD2. Germline-derived CDR1 and CDR2 are SGHRS and YFSETQ. The CDR3 is 16 residues long. Trimming took 4 bases from V and 5 from J; bases not matched to a gene: 9.

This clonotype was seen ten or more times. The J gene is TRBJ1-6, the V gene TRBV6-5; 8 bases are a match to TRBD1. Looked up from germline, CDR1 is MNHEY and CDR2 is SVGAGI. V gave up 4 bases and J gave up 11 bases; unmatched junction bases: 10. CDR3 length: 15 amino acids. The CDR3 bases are TGTGCCAGCAGTTTGACAGGGGCGGTCGAAACACCCCTCCACTTT. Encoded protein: CASSLTGAVETPLHF.

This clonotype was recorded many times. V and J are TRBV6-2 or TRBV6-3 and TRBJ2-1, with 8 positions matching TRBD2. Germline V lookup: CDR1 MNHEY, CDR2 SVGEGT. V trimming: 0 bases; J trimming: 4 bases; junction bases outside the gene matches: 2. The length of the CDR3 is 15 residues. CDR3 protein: CASSYSGGEYNEQFF. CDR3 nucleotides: TGTGCCAGCAGTTACTCCGGGGGGGAGTACAATGAGCAGTTCTTC.

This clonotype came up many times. The CDR3 loop is CASSLVTGPNYEQFF. As DNA, the CDR3 is TGTGCCAGCAGCTTAGTGACGGGACCCAACTATGAGCAGTTCTTC. The chain uses TRBV7-9 and TRBJ2-1; TRBD1 or TRBD2 may be the D gene (5 bases each). CDR3 length: 15 residues. Germline lookup yields CDR1 SEHNR and CDR2 FQNEAQ (reference sequence). Trimming shortened V by 1 base and J by 8 bases, and 15 bases separated the two germline ends.

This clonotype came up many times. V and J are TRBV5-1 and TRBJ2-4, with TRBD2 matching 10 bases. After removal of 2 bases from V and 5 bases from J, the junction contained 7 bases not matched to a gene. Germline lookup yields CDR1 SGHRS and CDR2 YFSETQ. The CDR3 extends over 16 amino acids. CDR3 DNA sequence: TGCGCCAGCAGCTTTTTAATAGCGGGGGGCCAAAACATTCAGTACTTC. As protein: CASSFLIAGGQNIQYF.

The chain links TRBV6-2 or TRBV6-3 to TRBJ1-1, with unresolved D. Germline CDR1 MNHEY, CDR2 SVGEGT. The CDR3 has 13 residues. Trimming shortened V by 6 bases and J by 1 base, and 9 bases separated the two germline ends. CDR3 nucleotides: TGTGCCAGCAGATGGGAATGGAACACTGAAGCTTTCTTT. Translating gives CASRWEWNTEAFF.

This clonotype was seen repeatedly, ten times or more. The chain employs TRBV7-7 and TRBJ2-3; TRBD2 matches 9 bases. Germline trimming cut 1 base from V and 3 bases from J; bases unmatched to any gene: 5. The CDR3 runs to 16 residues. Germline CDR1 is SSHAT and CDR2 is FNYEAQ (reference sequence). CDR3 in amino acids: CASSLGRGGVTDTQYF. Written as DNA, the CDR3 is TGTGCCAGCAGCTTAGGGCGGGGGGGCGTTACAGATACGCAGTATTTT. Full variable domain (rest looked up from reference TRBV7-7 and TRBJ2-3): GAGVSQSPRYKVTKRGQDVTLRCDPISSHATLYWYQQALGQGPEFLTYFNYEAQPDKSGLPSDRFSAERPEGSISTLTIQRTEQRDSAMYRCASSLGRGGVTDTQYFGPGTRLTVL.

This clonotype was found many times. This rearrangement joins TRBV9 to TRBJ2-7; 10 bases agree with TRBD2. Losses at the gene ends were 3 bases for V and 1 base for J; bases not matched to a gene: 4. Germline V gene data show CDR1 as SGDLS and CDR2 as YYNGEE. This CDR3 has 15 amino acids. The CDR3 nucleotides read TGTGCCAGCAGCGCTAGCGGGGGTTTTTCCTACGAGCAGTACTTC. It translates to CASSASGGFSYEQYF. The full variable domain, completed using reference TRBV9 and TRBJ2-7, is DSGVTQTPKHLITATGQRVTLRCSPRSGDLSVYWYQQSLDQGLQFLIQYYNGEERAKGNILERFSAQQFPDLHSELNLSSLELGDSALYFCASSASGGFSYEQYFGPGTRLTVT.

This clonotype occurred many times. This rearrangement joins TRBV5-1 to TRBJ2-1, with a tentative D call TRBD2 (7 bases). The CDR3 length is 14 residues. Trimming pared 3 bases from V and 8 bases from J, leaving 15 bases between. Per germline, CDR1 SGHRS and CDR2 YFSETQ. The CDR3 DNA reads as TGCGCCAGCAGCTCCGGGGGGCTCATTGATGAGCAGTTCTTC. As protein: CASSSGGLIDEQFF.

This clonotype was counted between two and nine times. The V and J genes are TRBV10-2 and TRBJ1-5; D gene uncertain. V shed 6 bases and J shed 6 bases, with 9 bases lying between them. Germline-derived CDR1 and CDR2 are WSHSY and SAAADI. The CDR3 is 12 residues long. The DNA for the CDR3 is TGCGCCAGCAGAAAGGACGGTCAGCCCCAGCATTTT. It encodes CASRKDGQPQHF.

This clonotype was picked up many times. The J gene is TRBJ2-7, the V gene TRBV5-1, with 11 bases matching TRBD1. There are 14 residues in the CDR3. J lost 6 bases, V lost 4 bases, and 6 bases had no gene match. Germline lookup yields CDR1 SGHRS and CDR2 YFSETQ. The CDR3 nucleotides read TGCGCCAGCAGCCTATCCGGGACAGGGGGCGAGCAGTACTTC. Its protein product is CASSLSGTGGEQYF.

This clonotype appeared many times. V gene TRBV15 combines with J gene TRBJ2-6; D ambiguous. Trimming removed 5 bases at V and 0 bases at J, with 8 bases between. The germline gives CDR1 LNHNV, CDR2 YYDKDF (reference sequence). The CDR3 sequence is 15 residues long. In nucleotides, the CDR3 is TGTGCCACCAGCGGCCAAGTCTCTGGGGCCAACGTCCTGACTTTC. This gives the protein CATSGQVSGANVLTF. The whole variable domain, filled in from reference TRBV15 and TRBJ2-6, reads DAMVIQNPRYQVTQFGKPVTLSCSQTLNHNVMYWYQQKSSQAPKLLFHYYDKDFNNEADTPDNFQSRRPNTSFCFLDIRSPGLGDTAMYLCATSGQVSGANVLTFGAGSRLTVL.

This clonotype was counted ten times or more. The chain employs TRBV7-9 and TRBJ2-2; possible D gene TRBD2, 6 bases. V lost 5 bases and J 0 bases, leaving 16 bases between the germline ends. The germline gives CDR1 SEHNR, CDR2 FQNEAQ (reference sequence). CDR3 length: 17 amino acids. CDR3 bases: TGTGCCAGCAGCCCCAAAAGGGGACTCACGAACACCGGGGAGCTGTTTTTT. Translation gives CASSPKRGLTNTGELFF. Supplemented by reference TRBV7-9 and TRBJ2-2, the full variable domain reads DTGVSQNPRHKITKRGQNVTFRCDPISEHNRLYWYRQTLGQGPEFLTYFQNEAQLEKSRLLSDRFSAERPKGSFSTLEIQRTEQGDSAMYLCASSPKRGLTNTGELFFGEGSRLTVL.

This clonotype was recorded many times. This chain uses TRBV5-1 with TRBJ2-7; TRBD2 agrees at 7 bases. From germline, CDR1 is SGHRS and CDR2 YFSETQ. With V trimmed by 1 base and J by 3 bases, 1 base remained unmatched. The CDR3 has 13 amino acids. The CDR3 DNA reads TGCGCCAGCAGCTTGCGGGGGGACTACGAGCAGTACTTC. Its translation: CASSLRGDYEQYF.

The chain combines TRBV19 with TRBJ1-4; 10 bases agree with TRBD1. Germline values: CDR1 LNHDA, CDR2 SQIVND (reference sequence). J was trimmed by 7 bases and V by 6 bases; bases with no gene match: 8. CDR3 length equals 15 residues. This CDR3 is CASRSRTGGSEKLFF. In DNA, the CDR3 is TGTGCCAGTAGGTCCCGGACAGGGGGAAGTGAAAAACTGTTTTTT. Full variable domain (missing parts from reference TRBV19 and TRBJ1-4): DGGITQSPKYLFRKEGQNVTLSCEQNLNHDAMYWYRQDPGQGLRLIYYSQIVNDFQKGDIAEGYSVSREKKESFPLTVTSAQKNPTAFYLCASRSRTGGSEKLFFGSGTQLSVL.

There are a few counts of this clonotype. The CDR3 DNA follows: TGTGCCAGCAGCACCCCTGCCGGGACTAGAGGGAGCGATACGCAGTATTTT. Residues: CASSTPAGTRGSDTQYF. The gene calls are TRBV28 and TRBJ2-3; TRBD2 matches at 8 bases. CDR3 length: 17 residues. V gave up 6 bases and J gave up 6 bases; unmatched junction bases: 17. The germline V gene encodes CDR1 MDHEN and CDR2 SYDVKM. The whole variable domain, remainder taken from reference TRBV28 and TRBJ2-3, is DVKVTQSSRYLVKRTGEKVFLECVQDMDHENMFWYRQDPGLGLRLIYFSYDVKMKEKGDIPEGYSVSREKKERFSLILESASTNQTSMYLCASSTPAGTRGSDTQYFGPGTRLTVL.

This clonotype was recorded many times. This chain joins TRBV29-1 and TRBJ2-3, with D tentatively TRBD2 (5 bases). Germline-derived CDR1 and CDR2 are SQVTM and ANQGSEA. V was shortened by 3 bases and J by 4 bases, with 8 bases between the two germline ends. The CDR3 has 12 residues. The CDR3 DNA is TGCAGCGTTGATCTGGGAGCAGATACGCAGTATTTT. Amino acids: CSVDLGADTQYF.